The clone carrying this T cell receptor (beta chain) was counted a few times. Its antigen is still unknown. Assay: immunoSEQ multiplex PCR; the TCRdb copy retains only in-frame clones and omits some. The data show 640,000 or so clones, with about two thirds seen just once and 1.5% to 2% held by the top ten. The data were taken from a study of shared clonotypes between healthy human individuals. The study, taken as a whole, reports: Naive CD4 clonotype sharing across a few donors was approximately 5%.

Naive CD45RA+ and memory CD45RA-negative subsets were split from CD4+ cells. There are 16 residues in the CDR3. CDR1 SGHVS and CDR2 FQNEAQ come from the germline V gene. V lost 1 base, J lost 0 bases, and 7 bases lay in between. Sequenced sample: memory CD4+ T cells sorted from blood. Subset in this sample: CD45RA-negative fraction. The V gene is TRBV7-8, the J gene TRBJ2-6; no clear D gene. This clonotype originated in a woman in her 30s in good health. The CDR3 DNA reads as TGTGCCAGCAGCTTAGTCGGAATCTCTGGGGCCAACGTCCTGACTTTC. This gives the protein CASSLVGISGANVLTF.